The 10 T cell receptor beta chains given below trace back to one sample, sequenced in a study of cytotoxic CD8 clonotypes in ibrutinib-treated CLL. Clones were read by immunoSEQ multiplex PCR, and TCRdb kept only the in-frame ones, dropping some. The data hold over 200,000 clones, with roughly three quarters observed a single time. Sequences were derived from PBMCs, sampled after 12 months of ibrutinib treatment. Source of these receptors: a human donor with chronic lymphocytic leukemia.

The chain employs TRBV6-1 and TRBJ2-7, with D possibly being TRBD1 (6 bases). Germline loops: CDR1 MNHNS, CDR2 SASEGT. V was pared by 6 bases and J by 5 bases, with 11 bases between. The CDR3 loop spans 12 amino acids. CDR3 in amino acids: CASSHDRNEQYF. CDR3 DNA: TGTGCCAGCAGCCACGACAGGAACGAGCAGTACTTC.

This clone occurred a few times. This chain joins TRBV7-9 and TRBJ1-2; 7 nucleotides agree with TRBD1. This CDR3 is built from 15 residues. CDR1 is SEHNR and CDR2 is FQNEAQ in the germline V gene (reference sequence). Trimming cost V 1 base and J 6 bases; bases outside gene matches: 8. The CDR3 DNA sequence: TGTGCCAGCAGCTTAGGGGGACAGTCCTTTCATGGCTACACCTTC. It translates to CASSLGGQSFHGYTF.

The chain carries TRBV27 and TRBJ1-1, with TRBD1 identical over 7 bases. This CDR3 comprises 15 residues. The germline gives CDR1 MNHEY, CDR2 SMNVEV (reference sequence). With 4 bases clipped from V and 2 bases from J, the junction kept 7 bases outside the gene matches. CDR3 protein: CASSSGQSINTEAFF. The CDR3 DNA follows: TGTGCCAGCAGTTCGGGACAGAGCATAAACACTGAAGCTTTCTTT.

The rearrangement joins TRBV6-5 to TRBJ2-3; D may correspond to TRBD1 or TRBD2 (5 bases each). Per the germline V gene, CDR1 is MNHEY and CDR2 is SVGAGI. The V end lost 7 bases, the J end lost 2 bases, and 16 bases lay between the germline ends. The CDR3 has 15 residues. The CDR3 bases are TGTGCCAGCACTCCATTCGGGGCAAACACAGATACGCAGTATTTT. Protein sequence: CASTPFGANTDTQYF.

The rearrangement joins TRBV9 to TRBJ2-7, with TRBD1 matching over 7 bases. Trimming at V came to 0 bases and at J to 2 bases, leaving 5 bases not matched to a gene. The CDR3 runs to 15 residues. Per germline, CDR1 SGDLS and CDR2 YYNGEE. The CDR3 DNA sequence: TGTGCCAGCAGCGTAGGGGGACAGTTCGCCTACGAGCAGTACTTC. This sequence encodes CASSVGGQFAYEQYF.

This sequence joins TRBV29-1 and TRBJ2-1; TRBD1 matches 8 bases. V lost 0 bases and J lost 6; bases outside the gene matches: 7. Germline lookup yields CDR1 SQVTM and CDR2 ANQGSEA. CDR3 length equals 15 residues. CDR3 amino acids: CSVEDRQGKGNEQFF. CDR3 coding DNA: TGCAGCGTTGAAGATCGACAGGGGAAGGGCAATGAGCAGTTCTTC.

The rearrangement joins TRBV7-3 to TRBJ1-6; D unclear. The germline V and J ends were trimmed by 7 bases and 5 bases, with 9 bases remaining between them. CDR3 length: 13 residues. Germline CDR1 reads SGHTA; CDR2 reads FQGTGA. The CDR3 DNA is TGTGCCAGCACCGGTCGGAATAATTCACCCCTCCACTTT. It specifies CASTGRNNSPLHF.

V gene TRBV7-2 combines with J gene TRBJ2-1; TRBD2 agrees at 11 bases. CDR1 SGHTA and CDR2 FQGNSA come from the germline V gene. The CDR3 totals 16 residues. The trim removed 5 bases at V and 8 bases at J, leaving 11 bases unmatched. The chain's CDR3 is CASSPRASGRTHEQFF. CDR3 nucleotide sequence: TGTGCCAGCAGCCCCCGAGCTAGCGGGAGGACCCATGAGCAGTTCTTC.

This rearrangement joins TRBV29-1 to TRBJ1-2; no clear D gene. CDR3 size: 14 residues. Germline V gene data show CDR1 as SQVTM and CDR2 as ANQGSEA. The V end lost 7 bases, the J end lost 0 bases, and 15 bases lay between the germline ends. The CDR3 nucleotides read TGCAGCGCCCAACTCGCCGGGGCTAACTATGGCTACACCTTC. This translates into CSAQLAGANYGYTF. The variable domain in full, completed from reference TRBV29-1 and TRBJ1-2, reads SAVISQKPSRDICQRGTSLTIQCQVDSQVTMMFWYRQQPGQSLTLIATANQGSEATYESGFVIDKFPISRPNLTFSTLTVSNMSPEDSSIYLCSAQLAGANYGYTFGSGTRLTVV.

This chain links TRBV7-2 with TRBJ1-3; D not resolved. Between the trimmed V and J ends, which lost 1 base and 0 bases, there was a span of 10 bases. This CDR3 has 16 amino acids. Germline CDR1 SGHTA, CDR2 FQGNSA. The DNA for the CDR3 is TGTGCCAGCAGCTTAGTTTCGGGGAGCTCTGGAAACACCATATATTTT. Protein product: CASSLVSGSSGNTIYF.